This is a list of T cell receptor beta chains from one sample in a study of T cell repertoires in cytomegalovirus infection. Their cognate antigens are unknown. TCRdb reprocessed the reads via MiXCR and lists one record per CDR3 protein. The sample holds about 830,000 distinct CDR3 sequences, approximately 29% seen once. Sequencing used cultured CD8+ T cells from PBMCs, obtained from culture after CMV antigen stimulation. The receptors originated from a human donor in good health (CMV status not recorded). Some clones in this sample may be carry-over from other donors' samples. Both conserved end residues are part of each CDR3. A D gene is named only where the DNA matches it firmly. Not all rows give a size; the values are once, few, many and, for expanded clones, a class.

>.|.|TRBV19|TRBJ2-3
CVSTSASGNWYTQYF
TGTGTCAGTACCTCGGCCTCGGGGAACTGGTATACGCAGTATTTT
>.|few|TRBV6-1|TRBJ2-3
CATPPRGPRADTQYF
TGTGCCACCCCCCCTCGCGGACCCAGAGCAGATACGCAGTATTTT
>TRBD1|.|TRBV3-1|TRBJ1-1
CASSRQGGDTEAFF
TGTGCCAGCAGCCGCCAGGGGGGGGACACTGAAGCTTTCTTT
>.|.|TRBV27|TRBJ1-6
CASRGGAYNSPLHF
TGTGCCAGCAGGGGAGGGGCCTATAATTCACCCCTCCACTTT
>TRBD2|.|TRBV15|TRBJ2-2
CATSRVERGGLLGNEELFF
TGTGCCACCAGCAGAGTGGAGCGGGGGGGCCTCCTAGGCAACGAGGAGCTGTTTTTT
>.|.|TRBV6-6|TRBJ1-5
CASSDMGSNSNQPQHF
TGTGCCAGCAGTGACATGGGAAGTAATAGCAATCAGCCCCAGCATTTT
>TRBD2|many|TRBV12-3/TRBV12-4|TRBJ2-7
CASSRRTSGGPPYEQYF
TGTGCCAGCAGCCGTCGGACTAGCGGGGGGCCCCCCTACGAGCAGTACTTC
>.|.|TRBV4-1|TRBJ2-2
CASSPRLNTGELFF
TGCGCCAGCAGCCCCCGACTGAACACCGGGGAGCTGTTTTTT
>TRBD1|.|TRBV14|TRBJ2-1
CASSQTGGWNEQFF
TGTGCCAGCAGCCAAACAGGGGGCTGGAATGAGCAGTTCTTC
>.|few|TRBV5-6|TRBJ1-5
CASSFRPEKWQPQHF
TGTGCCAGCAGCTTTAGACCTGAAAAGTGGCAGCCCCAGCATTTT
>TRBD2|.|TRBV4-1|TRBJ2-1
CASSQEGGSEQFF
TGCGCCAGCAGCCAAGAGGGAGGGTCGGAGCAGTTCTTC
>.|few|TRBV4-3|TRBJ2-3
CASSQPFERDTQYF
TGCGCCAGCAGCCAACCCTTCGAGAGGGATACGCAGTATTTT
>.|.|TRBV12-3/TRBV12-4|TRBJ2-7
CASSPPRGSYGYEQYF
TGTGCCAGCAGTCCCCCCCGCGGCAGTTACGGGTACGAGCAGTACTTC
>.|.|TRBV25-1|TRBJ1-6
CASSVESKGSPLHF
TGTGCCAGCAGTGTGGAGAGTAAGGGTTCACCCCTCCACTTT
>TRBD2|.|TRBV20-1|TRBJ2-3
CSVTAGVTADTQYF
TGCAGTGTCACGGCGGGGGTAACCGCAGATACGCAGTATTTT
>.|.|TRBV19|TRBJ2-5
CASSIGPLGLEFGETQYF
TGTGCCAGTAGTATAGGGCCCCTCGGTCTGGAGTTTGGGGAGACCCAGTACTTC